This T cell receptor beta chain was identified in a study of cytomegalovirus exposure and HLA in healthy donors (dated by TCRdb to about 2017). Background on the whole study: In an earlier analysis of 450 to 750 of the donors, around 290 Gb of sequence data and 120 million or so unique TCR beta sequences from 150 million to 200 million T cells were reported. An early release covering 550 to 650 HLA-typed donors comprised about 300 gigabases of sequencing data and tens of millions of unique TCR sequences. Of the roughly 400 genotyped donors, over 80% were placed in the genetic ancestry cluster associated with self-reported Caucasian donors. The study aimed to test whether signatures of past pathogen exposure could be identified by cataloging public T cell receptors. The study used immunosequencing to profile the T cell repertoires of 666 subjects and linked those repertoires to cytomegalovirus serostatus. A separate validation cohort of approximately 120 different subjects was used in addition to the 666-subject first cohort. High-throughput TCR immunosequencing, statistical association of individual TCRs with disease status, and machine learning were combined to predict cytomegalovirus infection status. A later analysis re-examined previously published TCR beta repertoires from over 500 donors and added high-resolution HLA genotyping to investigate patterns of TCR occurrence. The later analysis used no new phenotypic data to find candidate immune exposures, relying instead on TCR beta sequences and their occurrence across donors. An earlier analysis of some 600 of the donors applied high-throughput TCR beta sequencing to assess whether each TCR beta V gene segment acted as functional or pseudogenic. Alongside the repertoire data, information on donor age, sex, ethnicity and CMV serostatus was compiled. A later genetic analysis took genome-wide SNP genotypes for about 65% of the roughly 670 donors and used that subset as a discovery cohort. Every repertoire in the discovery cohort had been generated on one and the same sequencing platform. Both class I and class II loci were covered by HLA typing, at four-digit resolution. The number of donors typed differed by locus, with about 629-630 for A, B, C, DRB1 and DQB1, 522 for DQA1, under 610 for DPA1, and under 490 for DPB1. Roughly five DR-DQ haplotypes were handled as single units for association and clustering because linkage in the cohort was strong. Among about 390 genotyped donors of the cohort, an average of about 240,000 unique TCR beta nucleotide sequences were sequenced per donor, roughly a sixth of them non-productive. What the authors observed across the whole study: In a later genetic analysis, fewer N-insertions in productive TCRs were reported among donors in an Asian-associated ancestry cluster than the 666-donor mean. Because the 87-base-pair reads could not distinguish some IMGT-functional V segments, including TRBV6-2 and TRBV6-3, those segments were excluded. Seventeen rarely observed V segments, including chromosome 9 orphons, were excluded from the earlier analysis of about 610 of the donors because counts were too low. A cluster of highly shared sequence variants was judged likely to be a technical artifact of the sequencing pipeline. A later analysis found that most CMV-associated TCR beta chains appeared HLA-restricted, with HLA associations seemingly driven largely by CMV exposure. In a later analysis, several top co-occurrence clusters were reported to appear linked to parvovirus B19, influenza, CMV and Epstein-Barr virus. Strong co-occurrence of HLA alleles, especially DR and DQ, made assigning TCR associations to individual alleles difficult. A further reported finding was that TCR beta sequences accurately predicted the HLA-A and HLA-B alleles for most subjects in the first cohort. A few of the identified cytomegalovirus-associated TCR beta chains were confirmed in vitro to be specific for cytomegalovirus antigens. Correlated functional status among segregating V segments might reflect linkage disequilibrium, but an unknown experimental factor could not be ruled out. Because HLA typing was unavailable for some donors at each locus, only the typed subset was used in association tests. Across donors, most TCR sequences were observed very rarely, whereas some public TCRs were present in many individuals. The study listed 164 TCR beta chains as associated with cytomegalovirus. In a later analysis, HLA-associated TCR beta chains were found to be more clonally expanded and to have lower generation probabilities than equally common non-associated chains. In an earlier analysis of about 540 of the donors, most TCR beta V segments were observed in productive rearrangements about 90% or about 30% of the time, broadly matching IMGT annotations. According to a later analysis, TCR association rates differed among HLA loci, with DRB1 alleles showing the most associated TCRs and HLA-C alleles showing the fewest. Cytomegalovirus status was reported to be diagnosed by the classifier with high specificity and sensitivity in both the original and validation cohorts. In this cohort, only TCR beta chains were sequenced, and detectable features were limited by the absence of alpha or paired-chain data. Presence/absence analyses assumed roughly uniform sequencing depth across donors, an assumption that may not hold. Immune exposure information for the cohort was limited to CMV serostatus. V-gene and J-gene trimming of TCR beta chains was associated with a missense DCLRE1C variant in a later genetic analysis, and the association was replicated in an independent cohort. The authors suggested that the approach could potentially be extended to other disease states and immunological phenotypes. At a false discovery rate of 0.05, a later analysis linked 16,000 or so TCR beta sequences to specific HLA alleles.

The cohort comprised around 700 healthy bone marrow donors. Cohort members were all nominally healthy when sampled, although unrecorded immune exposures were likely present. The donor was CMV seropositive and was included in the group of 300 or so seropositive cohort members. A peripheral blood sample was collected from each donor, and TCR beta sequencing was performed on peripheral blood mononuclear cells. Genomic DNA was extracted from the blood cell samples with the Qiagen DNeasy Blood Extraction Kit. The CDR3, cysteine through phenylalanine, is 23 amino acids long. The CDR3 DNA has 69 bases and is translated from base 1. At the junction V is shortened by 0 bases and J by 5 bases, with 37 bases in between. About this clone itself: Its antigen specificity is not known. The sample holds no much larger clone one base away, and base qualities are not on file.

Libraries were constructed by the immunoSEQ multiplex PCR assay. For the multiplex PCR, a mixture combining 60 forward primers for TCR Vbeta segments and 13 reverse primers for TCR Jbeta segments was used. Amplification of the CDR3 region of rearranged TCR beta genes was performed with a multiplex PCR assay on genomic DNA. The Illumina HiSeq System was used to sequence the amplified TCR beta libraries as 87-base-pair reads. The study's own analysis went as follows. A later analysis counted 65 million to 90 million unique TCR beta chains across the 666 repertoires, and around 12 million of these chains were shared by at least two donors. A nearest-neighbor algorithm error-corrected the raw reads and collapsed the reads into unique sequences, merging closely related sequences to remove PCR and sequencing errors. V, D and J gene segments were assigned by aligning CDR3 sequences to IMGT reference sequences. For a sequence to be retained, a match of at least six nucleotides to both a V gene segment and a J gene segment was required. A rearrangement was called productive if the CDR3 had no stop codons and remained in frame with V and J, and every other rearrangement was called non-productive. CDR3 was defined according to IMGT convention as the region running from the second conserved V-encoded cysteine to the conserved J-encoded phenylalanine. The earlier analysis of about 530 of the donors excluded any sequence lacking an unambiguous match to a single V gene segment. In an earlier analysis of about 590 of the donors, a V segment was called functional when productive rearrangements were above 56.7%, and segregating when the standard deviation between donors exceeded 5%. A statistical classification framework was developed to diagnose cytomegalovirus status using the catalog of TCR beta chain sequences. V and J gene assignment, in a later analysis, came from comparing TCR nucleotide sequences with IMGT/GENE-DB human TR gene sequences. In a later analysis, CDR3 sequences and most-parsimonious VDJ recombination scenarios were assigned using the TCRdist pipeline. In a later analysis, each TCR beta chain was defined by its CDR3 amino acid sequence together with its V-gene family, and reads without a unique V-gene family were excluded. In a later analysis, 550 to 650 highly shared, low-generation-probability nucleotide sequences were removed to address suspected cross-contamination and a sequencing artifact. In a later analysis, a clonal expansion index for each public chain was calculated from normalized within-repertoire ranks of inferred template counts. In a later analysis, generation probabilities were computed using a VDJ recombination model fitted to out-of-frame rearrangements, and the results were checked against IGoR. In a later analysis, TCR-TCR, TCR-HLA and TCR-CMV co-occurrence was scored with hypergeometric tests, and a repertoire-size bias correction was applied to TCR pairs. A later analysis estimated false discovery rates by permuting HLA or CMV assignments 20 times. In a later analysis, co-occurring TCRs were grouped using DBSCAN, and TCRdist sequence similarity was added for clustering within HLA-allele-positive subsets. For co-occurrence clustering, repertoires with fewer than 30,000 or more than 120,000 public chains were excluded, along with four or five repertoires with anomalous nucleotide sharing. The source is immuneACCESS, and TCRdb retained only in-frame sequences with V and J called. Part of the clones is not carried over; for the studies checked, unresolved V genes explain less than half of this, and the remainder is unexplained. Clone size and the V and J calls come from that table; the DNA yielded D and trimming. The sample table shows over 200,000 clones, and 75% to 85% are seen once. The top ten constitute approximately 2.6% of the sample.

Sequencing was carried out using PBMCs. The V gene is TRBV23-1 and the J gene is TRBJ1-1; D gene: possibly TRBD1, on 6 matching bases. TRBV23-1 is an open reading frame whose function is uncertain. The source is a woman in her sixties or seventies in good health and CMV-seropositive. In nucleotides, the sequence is TGCGCCAGCAGTCAATCCGGAAACGAGCGTTGGACAAGGGCTATACCTAGGGGGACTGAAGCTTTCTTT. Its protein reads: CASSQSGNERWTRAIPRGTEAFF.